This T cell receptor (beta chain) was identified in a study of T cell responses to AZD1222 COVID-19 vaccine. As concerns this clone: Its specificity is unknown.

Study findings and constraints: Close to half of spike-specific TCRs reportedly recognize unmutated variant regions. Donors were mostly white British, more females; clonal diversity possibly underestimated. It was only 6 or 7 AZD1222 recipients who were seropositive at baseline. Among vaccine-associated CD4 TCRs, coverage spanned spike, with dominance at 160-218 and 743-854.

The assay was immunoSEQ multiplex PCR, and TCRdb's table has in-frame clones only and misses some. This table holds around 190,000 clones, about 90% found once. The CDR3 loop spans 14 amino acids. Trimming at V came to 4 bases and at J to 8 bases, leaving 7 bases not matched to a gene. CDR1 SGHRS and CDR2 YFSETQ come from the germline V gene. The chain joins TRBV5-1 to TRBJ1-3, with 9 positions matching TRBD1. The clonotype comes from an adult who received the AZD1222 COVID-19 vaccine. The input for sequencing was peripheral blood, taken 28 days after the second AZD1222 dose. The CDR3 coding sequence is TGCGCCAGCAGCCATTCGGACAGGGGTGACACCATATATTTT. Translated: CASSHSDRGDTIYF.